The next 25 T cell receptor beta chains were all read from a single sample in a study of response to subunit inactivated influenza vaccine. Each CDR3 protein gets one entry after TCRdb re-called the RT-PCR reads with MiXCR. The sample shows fewer than 700,000 distinct CDR3 sequences, approximately 12% of them seen only once. Sequenced material: PBMCs from blood, taken about 40 days after vaccination. These receptors originate from a man aged 50-60 years who received an inactivated influenza vaccine.

The chain uses TRBV20-1 and TRBJ2-7; possible D gene TRBD2, 6 bases. V was cut by 1 base and J by 7 bases, with 17 bases left in between. Germline CDR1 DFQATT, CDR2 SNEGSKA (reference sequence). This CDR3 contains 14 residues. The CDR3 loop reads CSARVAVVPGEQYF. In DNA form, the CDR3 reads TGCAGTGCTAGAGTAGCGGTCGTACCAGGGGAGCAGTACTTC.

V is TRBV12-3 or TRBV12-4 and J is TRBJ1-1, with D hard to call. The CDR3 consists of 15 residues. Trimming stripped 7 bases from V and 4 bases from J, with 19 bases between. The DNA of the CDR3 is TGTGCCAGCATTCGGGCCCGAGTAGGGAGCACTGAAGCTTTCTTT. This sequence encodes CASIRARVGSTEAFF.

The chain joins TRBV7-9 to TRBJ1-2; D gene ambiguous. Germline loops: CDR1 SEHNR, CDR2 FQNEAQ (reference sequence). Deletions cut 3 bases from V and 0 bases from J, with 8 bases between. This CDR3 contains 14 residues. The CDR3 loop reads CASSFGPPNYGYTF. The CDR3 nucleotides are TGTGCCAGCAGCTTCGGACCTCCTAACTATGGCTACACCTTC.

The CDR3, as DNA: TGCGCCAGCAGTGAGAACCAGGCAATAGATACGCAGTATTTT. This gives the protein CASSENQAIDTQYF. V usage is TRBV10-1 and J usage is TRBJ2-3; no clear D. The CDR3 is 14 amino acids. Per the germline V gene, CDR1 is WNHNN and CDR2 is SYGVQD (reference sequence). V was clipped by 2 bases and J by 5 bases, with 11 bases between them.

This clonotype was recorded a few times. The rearrangement joins TRBV5-5 to TRBJ2-1; D may match TRBD1 or TRBD2 (5 bases each). V lost 4 bases, J lost 6 bases, and 11 bases lay in between. The CDR3 consists of 13 residues. CDR1 is SGHKS and CDR2 is YYEKEE in the germline V gene (reference sequence). The CDR3 sequence: CASSEGRSNEQFF. DNA of the CDR3: TGTGCCAGCAGCGAGGGGCGATCCAATGAGCAGTTCTTC.

The genes are TRBV20-1 and TRBJ2-5; D is possibly TRBD2 (6 bases). Deletions cut 2 bases from V and 3 bases from J, with 13 bases between. Germline CDR1 reads DFQATT; CDR2 reads SNEGSKA (reference sequence). The CDR3 is 14 amino acids. CDR3 bases: TGCAGTGCTAGATTTGGGGCTAGCGAAGAGACCCAGTACTTC. Amino acids: CSARFGASEETQYF.

This clonotype was counted a few times. The rearrangement joins TRBV20-1 to TRBJ2-1, with 9 bases matching TRBD2. This CDR3 spans 15 amino acids. J lost 6 bases, V lost 4 bases, and 10 bases had no gene match. The germline gives CDR1 DFQATT, CDR2 SNEGSKA (reference sequence). CDR3 nucleotide sequence: TGCAGTGCTACCGACCTCCTAGCGGGGTTCAATGAGCAGTTCTTC. Translation gives CSATDLLAGFNEQFF.

The chain carries TRBV20-1 and TRBJ2-7; weak D call: TRBD1 (5 bases). V was trimmed by 3 bases and J by 3 bases, leaving 9 bases between them. There are 12 residues in the CDR3. Germline lookup yields CDR1 DFQATT and CDR2 SNEGSKA (reference sequence). CDR3 residues: CSARAGFYEQYF. The CDR3 region has the DNA TGCAGTGCTAGGGCAGGGTTCTACGAGCAGTACTTC.

In DNA, the CDR3 is TGTGCCAGCTCACCAAGAGGGGGGGACAATGAGCAGTTCTTC. This sequence encodes CASSPRGGDNEQFF. The genes are TRBV18 and TRBJ2-1; tentative D call: TRBD2 (7 bases). Germline V gene sequence: CDR1 KGHSH, CDR2 LQKENI. V lost 2 bases and J 5 bases, leaving 10 bases between the germline ends. This CDR3 is built from 14 residues.

This clonotype was seen at least ten times. The chain employs TRBV24-1 and TRBJ2-7; no reliable D call. CDR3 length: 13 amino acids. V gave up 2 bases and J gave up 2 bases, with 6 bases separating them. Germline CDR1 KGHDR, CDR2 SFDVKD. The CDR3 sequence: CATSDSQAYEQYF. The CDR3 bases are TGTGCCACCAGTGATTCTCAAGCCTACGAGCAGTACTTC.

V is TRBV20-1 and J is TRBJ2-1; 10 positions match TRBD1. V gave up 3 bases and J gave up 4 bases; unmatched junction bases: 12. Germline V gives CDR1 DFQATT, CDR2 SNEGSKA (reference sequence). The CDR3 has 17 amino acids. The chain's CDR3 is CSASPPGQGVLYNEQFF. Written as DNA, the CDR3 is TGCAGTGCTAGCCCTCCTGGACAGGGGGTACTTTACAATGAGCAGTTCTTC.

There are many counts of this clonotype. V usage is TRBV7-2 and J usage is TRBJ2-1, with 7 bases fitting TRBD1. V shed 6 bases, J shed 12 bases, and the junction held 5 bases outside the gene matches. The CDR3 is 11 residues long. Germline V gene data show CDR1 as SGHTA and CDR2 as FQGNSA. The CDR3 region has the DNA TGTGCCAGCAGACTAGACAGGGTGCAGTTCTTC. Residues: CASRLDRVQFF.

This clonotype was seen a few times. This chain's CDR3 is CASSLGTISYEQYF. The CDR3 DNA reads as TGCGCCAGCAGCTTGGGGACGATTTCCTACGAGCAGTACTTC. This rearrangement joins TRBV5-1 to TRBJ2-7; D gene ambiguous. Germline CDR1 is SGHRS and CDR2 is YFSETQ. CDR3 length: 14 amino acids. Trimming left V 0 bases short and J 1 base short, with 8 bases between.

This clonotype occurred a few times. The chain employs TRBV5-5 and TRBJ1-1; no clear D gene. Looked up from germline, CDR1 is SGHKS and CDR2 is YYEKEE (reference sequence). The CDR3 consists of 13 residues. V was trimmed by 6 bases and J by 2 bases, leaving 11 bases between them. CDR3 loop: CASTHVVNTEAFF. As DNA, the CDR3 is TGTGCCAGCACCCATGTTGTTAACACTGAAGCTTTCTTT.

This clonotype was counted only a few times. The chain combines TRBV29-1 with TRBJ2-1; 9 bases fit TRBD2. Germline V gene lookup returns CDR1 SQVTM and CDR2 ANQGSEA. The CDR3 has 14 amino acids. V shed 6 bases and J 0 bases; nucleotides not matched to a gene: 3. CDR3 protein: CSVRRGGSYNEQFF. The CDR3 nucleotides read TGCAGCGTCCGGCGGGGGGGCTCCTACAATGAGCAGTTCTTC.

This clonotype was recorded many times. V gene TRBV27 combines with J gene TRBJ2-7; 13 bases agree with TRBD2. The ends lost 10 bases at V and 2 bases at J; junction bases unmatched: 5. From germline, CDR1 is MNHEY and CDR2 SMNVEV (reference sequence). This CDR3 spans 14 amino acids. The CDR3 bases are TGTGCCAAAAAACTAGCGGGAGGGCCCTACGAGCAGTACTTC. Residues: CAKKLAGGPYEQYF.

The chain has TRBV6-1 and TRBJ2-1; the match to TRBD1 covers 10 bases. The CDR3 consists of 18 residues. V lost 7 bases to trimming and J lost 0 bases; unmatched junction nucleotides: 12. Germline V gene data show CDR1 as MNHNS and CDR2 as SASEGT. In DNA, the CDR3 is TGTGCCAGCAAACCGGGACAGGGGCCGGTCGCCTCCTACAATGAGCAGTTCTTC. Amino acids: CASKPGQGPVASYNEQFF.

J is TRBJ1-6 and V is TRBV28; 9 bases match TRBD1. Germline loops: CDR1 MDHEN, CDR2 SYDVKM. The junction had 5 bases not matched to a gene; V was cut back by 6 bases and J by 5 bases. The CDR3 is made up of 15 amino acids. The CDR3 nucleotides are TGTGCCAGCAGACTGACAGGGGGAAATAATTCACCCCTCCACTTT. Amino acids: CASRLTGGNNSPLHF.

This sequence joins TRBV4-3 and TRBJ1-2; TRBD1 might be the D (6 bases). The V end lost 0 bases, the J end lost 7 bases, and 15 bases lay between the germline ends. This CDR3 is 15 amino acids long. Germline V gene data show CDR1 as LGHNA and CDR2 as YSLEER. Here the CDR3 reads CASSQEWGPRGGYTF. CDR3 bases: TGCGCCAGCAGCCAAGAGTGGGGCCCCAGGGGTGGCTACACCTTC.

The gene calls are TRBV12-3 or TRBV12-4 and TRBJ2-3; D is ambiguous. V was clipped by 3 bases and J by 5 bases, with 12 bases between them. CDR3 length: 14 residues. CDR3 amino acids: CASSFIGSVDTQYF. In DNA form, the CDR3 reads TGTGCCAGCAGTTTTATAGGGTCCGTAGATACGCAGTATTTT.

J is TRBJ2-1 and V is TRBV3-1; the match to TRBD2 covers 13 bases. Losses at the gene ends were 7 bases for V and 0 bases for J; bases not matched to a gene: 9. Germline loops: CDR1 LGHDT, CDR2 YNNKEL (reference sequence). This CDR3 comprises 18 residues. CDR3 DNA sequence: TGTGCCAGCAAACTAGCGGGGGGGCCGTCCAGCTCCTACAATGAGCAGTTCTTC. Translated, it gives CASKLAGGPSSSYNEQFF.

The chain recombines TRBV29-1 with TRBJ1-3; D is undetermined. Trimming took off 3 bases at V and 2 bases at J, with 8 bases between the two ends. Germline V gene lookup returns CDR1 SQVTM and CDR2 ANQGSEA. The CDR3 has 13 amino acids. The CDR3, as DNA: TGCAGCGTTGAGGCGGCCACTGGAAACACCATATATTTT. Protein: CSVEAATGNTIYF.

A remark on this clonotype: The junction shows a germline mismatch at one end, possibly a read error. The V gene is TRBV6-2 or TRBV6-3, the J gene TRBJ2-3, with 8 bases aligning to TRBD2. CDR1 is MNHEY and CDR2 is SVGEGT in the germline V gene. The CDR3 loop spans 18 amino acids. The CDR3 nucleotides are TGTACCAGCAGTTTGGTGTCCCCCTTAGCGGGATGGGCAGATACGCAGTATTTT. Translated, it gives CTSSLVSPLAGWADTQYF.

This clonotype was detected ten times or more. J is TRBJ1-3 and V is TRBV5-5; tentative D call: TRBD1 (6 bases). The CDR3 runs 16 residues. Trimming shortened V by 4 bases and J by 0 bases, and 14 bases separated the two germline ends. Germline CDR1 and CDR2: SGHKS and YYEKEE (reference sequence). This CDR3 is CASSETGIDSGNTIYF. The DNA for the CDR3 is TGTGCCAGCAGCGAGACAGGAATCGACTCTGGAAACACCATATATTTT.

This clonotype was counted at least ten times. The rearrangement uses TRBV6-5 and TRBJ2-5; D unclear. The V end was cut by 3 bases, the J end by 3 bases, with 11 bases between. The V gene's germline CDR1 is MNHEY and CDR2 SVGAGI. The CDR3 loop spans 14 amino acids. The CDR3 region has the DNA TGTGCCAGCAGTTATGGGCAGTACGAAGAGACCCAGTACTTC. Protein sequence: CASSYGQYEETQYF.